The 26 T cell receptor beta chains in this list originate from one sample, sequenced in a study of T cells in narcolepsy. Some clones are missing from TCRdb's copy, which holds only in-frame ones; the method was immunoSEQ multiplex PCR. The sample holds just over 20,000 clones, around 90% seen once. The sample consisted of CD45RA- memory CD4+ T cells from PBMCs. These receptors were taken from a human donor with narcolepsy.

DNA of the CDR3: TGTGCCAGCAGTTCCCCCGGACAGGGGGCCTCCTACGAGCAGTACTTC. Translated, it gives CASSSPGQGASYEQYF. The chain couples TRBV28 to TRBJ2-7; 11 nucleotides line up with TRBD1. V was clipped by 4 bases and J by 0 bases; unmatched bases: 5. From germline, CDR1 is MDHEN and CDR2 SYDVKM. The CDR3 is 16 residues long. Full variable domain (outside the CDR3, taken from reference TRBV28 and TRBJ2-7): DVKVTQSSRYLVKRTGEKVFLECVQDMDHENMFWYRQDPGLGLRLIYFSYDVKMKEKGDIPEGYSVSREKKERFSLILESASTNQTSMYLCASSSPGQGASYEQYFGPGTRLTVT.

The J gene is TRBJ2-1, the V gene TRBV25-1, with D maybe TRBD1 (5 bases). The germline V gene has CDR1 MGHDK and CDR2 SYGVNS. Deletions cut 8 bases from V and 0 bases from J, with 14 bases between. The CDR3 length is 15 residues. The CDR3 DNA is TGTGCCAGCGCCAGGGTCAGGAGCTCCTACAATGAGCAGTTCTTC. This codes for CASARVRSSYNEQFF.

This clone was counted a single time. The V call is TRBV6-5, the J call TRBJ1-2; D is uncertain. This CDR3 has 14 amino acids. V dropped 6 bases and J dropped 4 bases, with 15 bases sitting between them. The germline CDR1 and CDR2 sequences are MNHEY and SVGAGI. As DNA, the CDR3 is TGTGCCAGCAGCTCCCAACGGACCGGCTATGGCTACACCTTC. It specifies CASSSQRTGYGYTF.

CDR3 DNA: TGCAGCGTTGAGCCTGATTTGAACACTGAAGCTTTCTTT. Protein sequence: CSVEPDLNTEAFF. The chain employs TRBV29-1 and TRBJ1-1; D unclear. This CDR3 region has 13 residues. Deletions cut 3 bases from V and 0 bases from J, with 8 bases between. Per the germline V gene, CDR1 is SQVTM and CDR2 is ANQGSEA.

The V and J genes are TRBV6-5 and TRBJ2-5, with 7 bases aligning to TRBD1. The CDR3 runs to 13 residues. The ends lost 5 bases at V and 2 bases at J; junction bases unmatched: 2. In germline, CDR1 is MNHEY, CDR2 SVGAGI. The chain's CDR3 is CASSVGQQETQYF. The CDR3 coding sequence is TGTGCCAGCAGTGTGGGACAGCAAGAGACCCAGTACTTC.

CDR3 sequence (DNA): TGTGCCAGCAGCTTATACCTAGCTGGTTACAATGAGCAGTTCTTC. Its protein product is CASSLYLAGYNEQFF. The chain carries TRBV13 and TRBJ2-1; D might be TRBD2 (5 bases). This CDR3 spans 15 amino acids. Trimming took off 2 bases at V and 4 bases at J, with 12 bases between the two ends. CDR1 is PRHDT, CDR2 FYEKMQ, per germline (reference sequence). The variable domain in full, completed from reference TRBV13 and TRBJ2-1, reads AAGVIQSPRHLIKEKRETATLKCYPIPRHDTVYWYQQGPGQDPQFLISFYEKMQSDKGSIPDRFSAQQFSDYHSELNMSSLELGDSALYFCASSLYLAGYNEQFFGPGTRLTVL.

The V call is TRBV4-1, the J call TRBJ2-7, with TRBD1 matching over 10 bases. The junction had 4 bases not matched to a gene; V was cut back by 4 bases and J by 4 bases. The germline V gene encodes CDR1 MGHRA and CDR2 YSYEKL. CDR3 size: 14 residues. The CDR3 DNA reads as TGCGCCAGCAGCCGCCGGGACAGGGGTTACGAGCAGTACTTC. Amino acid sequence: CASSRRDRGYEQYF.

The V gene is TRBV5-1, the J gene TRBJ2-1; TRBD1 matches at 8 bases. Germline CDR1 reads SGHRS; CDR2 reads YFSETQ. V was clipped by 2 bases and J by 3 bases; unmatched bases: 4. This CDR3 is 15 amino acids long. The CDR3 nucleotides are TGCGCCAGCAGCTTCGGACAGGGAAACTACAATGAGCAGTTCTTC. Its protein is CASSFGQGNYNEQFF.

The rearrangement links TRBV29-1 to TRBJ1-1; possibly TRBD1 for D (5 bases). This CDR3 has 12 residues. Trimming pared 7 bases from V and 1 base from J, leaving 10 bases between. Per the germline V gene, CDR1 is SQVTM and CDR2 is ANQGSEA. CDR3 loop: CSAGQPNTEAFF. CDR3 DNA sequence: TGCAGCGCGGGGCAGCCGAACACTGAAGCTTTCTTT.

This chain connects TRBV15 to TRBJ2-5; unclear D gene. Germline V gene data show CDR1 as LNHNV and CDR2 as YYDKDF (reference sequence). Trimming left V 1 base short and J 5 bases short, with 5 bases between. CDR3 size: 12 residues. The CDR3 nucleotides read TGTGCCACCAGCAGAGTACAGGAGACCCAGTACTTC. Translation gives CATSRVQETQYF. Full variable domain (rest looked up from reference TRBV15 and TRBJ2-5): DAMVIQNPRYQVTQFGKPVTLSCSQTLNHNVMYWYQQKSSQAPKLLFHYYDKDFNNEADTPDNFQSRRPNTSFCFLDIRSPGLGDTAMYLCATSRVQETQYFGPGTRLLVL.

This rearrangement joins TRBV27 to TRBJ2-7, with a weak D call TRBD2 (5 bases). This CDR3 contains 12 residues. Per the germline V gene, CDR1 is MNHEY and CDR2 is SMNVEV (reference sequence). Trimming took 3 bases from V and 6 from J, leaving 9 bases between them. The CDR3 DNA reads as TGTGCCAGCAGTTTTACTAGAGGCGAGCAGTACTTC. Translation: CASSFTRGEQYF.

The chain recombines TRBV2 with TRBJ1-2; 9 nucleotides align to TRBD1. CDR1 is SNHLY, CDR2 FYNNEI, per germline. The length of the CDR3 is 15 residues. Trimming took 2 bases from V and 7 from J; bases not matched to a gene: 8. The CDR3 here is CASSETGQGNRGYTF. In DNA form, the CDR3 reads TGTGCCAGCAGTGAAACTGGACAGGGGAATCGTGGCTACACCTTC.

The CDR3 nucleotides are TGTGCCAGCAGCGTAGTACCCCGCGGGACAGGGGGCTACAATGAGCAGTTCTTC. Amino acids: CASSVVPRGTGGYNEQFF. This chain joins TRBV9 and TRBJ2-1, with 11 bases fitting TRBD1. This CDR3 contains 18 residues. V shed 0 bases, J shed 3 bases, and the junction held 8 bases outside the gene matches. The germline V gene has CDR1 SGDLS and CDR2 YYNGEE.

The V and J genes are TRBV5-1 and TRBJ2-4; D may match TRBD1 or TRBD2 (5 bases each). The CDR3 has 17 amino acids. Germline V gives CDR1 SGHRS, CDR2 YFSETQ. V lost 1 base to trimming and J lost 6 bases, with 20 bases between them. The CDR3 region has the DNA TGCGCCAGCAGCTTGTCGGGGAGAGGGGTCCAAAGAAACATTCAGTACTTC. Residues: CASSLSGRGVQRNIQYF.

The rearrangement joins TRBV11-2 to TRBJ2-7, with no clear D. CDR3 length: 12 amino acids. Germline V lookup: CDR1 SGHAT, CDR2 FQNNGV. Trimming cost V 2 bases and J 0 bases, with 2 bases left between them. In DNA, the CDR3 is TGTGCCAGCAGCTTAAGCTCCTACGAGCAGTACTTC. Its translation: CASSLSSYEQYF. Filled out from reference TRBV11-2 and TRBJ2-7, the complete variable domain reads EAGVAQSPRYKIIEKRQSVAFWCNPISGHATLYWYQQILGQGPKLLIQFQNNGVVDDSQLPKDRFSAERLKGVDSTLKIQPAKLEDSAVYLCASSLSSYEQYFGPGTRLTVT.

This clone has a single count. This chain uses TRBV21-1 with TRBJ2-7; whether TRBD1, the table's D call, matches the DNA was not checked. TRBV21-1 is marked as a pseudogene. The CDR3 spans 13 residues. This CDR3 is CASGRGQRYEQYF. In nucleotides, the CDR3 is TGTGCCAGCGGCAGGGGGCAAAGATACGAGCAGTACTTC.

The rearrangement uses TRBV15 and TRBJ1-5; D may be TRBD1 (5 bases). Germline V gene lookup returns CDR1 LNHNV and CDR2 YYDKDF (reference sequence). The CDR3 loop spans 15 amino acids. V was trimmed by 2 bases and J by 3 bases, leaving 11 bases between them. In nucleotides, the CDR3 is TGTGCCACCAGCAGATGGGGGGGTGACAATCAGCCCCAGCATTTT. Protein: CATSRWGGDNQPQHF.

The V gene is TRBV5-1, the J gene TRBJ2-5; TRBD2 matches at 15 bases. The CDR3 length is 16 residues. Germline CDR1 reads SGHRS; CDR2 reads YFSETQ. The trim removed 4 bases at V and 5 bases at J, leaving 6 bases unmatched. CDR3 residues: CASSPWTSGRAETQYF. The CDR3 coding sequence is TGCGCCAGCAGCCCCTGGACTAGCGGGAGGGCGGAGACCCAGTACTTC.

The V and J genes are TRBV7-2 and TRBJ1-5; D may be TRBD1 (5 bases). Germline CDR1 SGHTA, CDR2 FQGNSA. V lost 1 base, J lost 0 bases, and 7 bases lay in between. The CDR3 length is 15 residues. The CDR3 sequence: CASSLGGYSNQPQHF. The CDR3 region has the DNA TGTGCCAGCAGCTTAGGGGGGTATAGCAATCAGCCCCAGCATTTT.

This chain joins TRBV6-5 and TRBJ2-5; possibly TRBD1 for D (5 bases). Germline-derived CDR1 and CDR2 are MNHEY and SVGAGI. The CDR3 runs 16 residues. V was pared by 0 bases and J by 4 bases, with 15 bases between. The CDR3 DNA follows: TGTGCCAGCAGTTACTCGATCGAAGGGGTCGGAGAGACCCAGTACTTC. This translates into CASSYSIEGVGETQYF.

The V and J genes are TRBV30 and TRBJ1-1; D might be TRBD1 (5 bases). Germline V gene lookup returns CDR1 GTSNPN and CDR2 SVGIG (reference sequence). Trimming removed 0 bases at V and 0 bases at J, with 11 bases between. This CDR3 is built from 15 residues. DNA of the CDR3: TGTGCCTGGAGTGTACTGGGCAGGGTGAACACTGAAGCTTTCTTT. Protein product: CAWSVLGRVNTEAFF.

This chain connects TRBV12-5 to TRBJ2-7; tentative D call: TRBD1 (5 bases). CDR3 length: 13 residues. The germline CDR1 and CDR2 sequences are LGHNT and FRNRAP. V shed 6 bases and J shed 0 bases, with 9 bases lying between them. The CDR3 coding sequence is TGTGCTAGTGGGACCGACAGCTCCTACGAGCAGTACTTC. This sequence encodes CASGTDSSYEQYF.

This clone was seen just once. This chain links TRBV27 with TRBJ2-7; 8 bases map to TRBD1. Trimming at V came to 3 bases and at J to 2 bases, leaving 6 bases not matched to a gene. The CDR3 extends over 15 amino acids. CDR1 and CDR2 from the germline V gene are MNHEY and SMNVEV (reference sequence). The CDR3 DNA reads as TGTGCCAGCAGTTTGGAGCCGGGACAGGCCTACGAGCAGTACTTC. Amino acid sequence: CASSLEPGQAYEQYF.

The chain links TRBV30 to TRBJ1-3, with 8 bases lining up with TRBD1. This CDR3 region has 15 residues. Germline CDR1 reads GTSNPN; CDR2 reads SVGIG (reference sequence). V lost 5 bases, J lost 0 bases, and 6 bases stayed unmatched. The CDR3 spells CAWRQGFSSGNTIYF. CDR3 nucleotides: TGTGCCTGGCGACAGGGGTTCAGCTCTGGAAACACCATATATTTT.

The CDR3 bases are TGTGCCAGCTCACCTTATCCCTCTTCGACTAGCGGGTTTAAGCAGTACTTC. Translating it yields CASSPYPSSTSGFKQYF. The chain recombines TRBV18 with TRBJ2-7, with 10 bases fitting TRBD2. The ends lost 3 bases at V and 8 bases at J; junction bases unmatched: 16. The CDR3 totals 17 residues. In germline, CDR1 is KGHSH, CDR2 LQKENI.

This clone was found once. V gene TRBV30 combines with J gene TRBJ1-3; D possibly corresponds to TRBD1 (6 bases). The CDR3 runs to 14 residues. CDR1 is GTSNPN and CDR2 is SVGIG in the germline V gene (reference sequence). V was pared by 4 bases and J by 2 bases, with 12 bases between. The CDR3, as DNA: TGTGCCTGGAATAGGGGGGAACCTGGAAACACCATATATTTT. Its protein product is CAWNRGEPGNTIYF.